This TCR beta chain was found in a study of blood T cell repertoires in COVID-19. In the study overall: Acute and convalescent COVID-19 specimens originated in the United States, Italy and Spain. Sample material is recorded as cDNA or gDNA derived from T cells, B-cell-depleted T cells, or PBMCs.

This clone came up once. Original processing methods: By means of reference gene primer amplification, nucleated cell counts were estimated. Generated by immunoSEQ multiplex PCR, the TCRdb table keeps only in-frame clones and is missing some. V and J calls and clone size are given by that table; D and trimming were obtained from the DNA. The profile covers approximately 84,000 clones, with 85% to 90% appearing a single time and around 1.5% taken by the ten largest. CDR3 size: 15 residues. Trimming shortened V by 8 bases and J by 6 bases, and 20 bases separated the two germline ends. Germline V CDR1 and CDR2: MNHNY, SVGAGI (reference sequence).

The sample consisted of peripheral blood. V and J are TRBV6-6 and TRBJ1-3; D remains ambiguous. The source is a human donor with active COVID-19. The donor label of this sample is uncertain. The CDR3 sequence: CASRTSMGRENTIYF. Here the CDR3 DNA reads TGTGCCAGCCGGACCTCCATGGGGAGGGAAAACACCATATATTTT.